The entry below gives a single TCR beta chain sequence along with its context. Its target is not known. The data belong to a study of beta chain features in type 1 diabetes. General study results and limits: Moderate yet significant TCRB CDR3 shortening was seen in Type 1 diabetes patients in all four CD4+ subsets.

Germline CDR1 and CDR2: SNHLY and FYNNEI. This CDR3 has 12 amino acids. The V end was cut by 3 bases, the J end by 5 bases, with 7 bases between. What was sequenced were expressed TCRB transcripts, since all of the isolated RNA had been reverse transcribed. Generated by immunoSEQ multiplex PCR, the TCRdb table keeps only in-frame clones and is missing some. The sample lists about 160,000 clones, roughly 63% seen once, with nearly 0.09% in the top ten. This clonotype originated in a man aged 25 to 40 with type 1 diabetes. Sequenced material: naive CD4+ T cells from blood. J is TRBJ1-1 and V is TRBV2; no firm D call. Here the CDR3 reads CASSDNWTEAFF. The CDR3 nucleotides are TGTGCCAGCAGTGATAACTGGACTGAAGCTTTCTTT.